These 11 T cell receptor beta chains were all obtained from the same sample, sequenced in a study of monozygotic twins with inflammatory bowel disease (dated 2019 in TCRdb). Library preparation was by 5' RACE. Sequenced on an Illumina HiSeq 2500. TCRdb reprocessed the reads and assigns one entry to each CDR3 protein sequence, leaving out DNA. The table held for this sample gives more than 300,000 distinct CDR3 sequences. The ten most abundant clones make up 2.5% to 3% of the sample. The sequencing sample was made of blood. The receptors were sampled from a human donor with ulcerative colitis or Crohn's disease, or a healthy co-twin of an affected twin (not recorded which).

The chain has TRBV6-2 or TRBV6-3 and TRBJ1-4; TCRdb picks TRBD1, but there is no DNA to check that call. CDR1 is MNHEY, CDR2 SVGEGT, per germline. The CDR3 is 14 residues long. This CDR3 reads CASSTTGLNEKLFF.

The genes are TRBV29-1 and TRBJ2-2; TCRdb designates TRBD1, a call that cannot be tested without DNA. From germline, CDR1 is SQVTM and CDR2 ANQGSEA. This CDR3 is built from 12 residues. CDR3 loop: CSVTPSAGELFF.

The chain's CDR3 is CAWSVVGGGGEKLFF. The gene calls are TRBV30 and TRBJ1-4; TCRdb's assignment of TRBD1 cannot be checked, as there is no DNA. The germline gives CDR1 GTSNPN, CDR2 SVGIG (reference sequence). The CDR3 is 15 amino acids.

The gene calls are TRBV7-9 and TRBJ1-1; TCRdb designates TRBD1, a call that cannot be tested without DNA. The CDR3 has 14 amino acids. Germline V CDR1 and CDR2: SEHNR, FQNEAQ (reference sequence). The chain's CDR3 is CASSFGTRNTEAFF.

The J gene is TRBJ2-3, the V gene TRBV11-2; TCRdb designates TRBD2, a call that cannot be tested without DNA. The germline CDR1 and CDR2 sequences are SGHAT and FQNNGV. This CDR3 has 19 residues. The CDR3 loop reads CASSLDLSMEAAGRDTQYF.

The chain links TRBV5-4 to TRBJ2-4; TCRdb's D call of TRBD2 is untestable without DNA. CDR3 length equals 16 residues. The V gene's germline CDR1 is SGHNT and CDR2 YYREEE (reference sequence). CDR3 sequence reads: CASSLIGLAGKNIQYF.

V usage is TRBV5-1 and J usage is TRBJ2-7; TCRdb's D call of TRBD1 is untestable without DNA. Per germline, CDR1 SGHRS and CDR2 YFSETQ. CDR3 length: 13 residues. This CDR3 is CASSFTGSNEQYF.

This chain uses TRBV5-1 with TRBJ2-1; as DNA is missing, the TRBD2 call by TCRdb cannot be tested. Germline CDR1 is SGHRS and CDR2 is YFSETQ. CDR3 length: 16 amino acids. The CDR3 sequence is CASSLADLAGYNEQFF.

The chain couples TRBV10-1 to TRBJ1-2. The CDR3 covers 12 residues. Germline V gene data show CDR1 as WNHNN and CDR2 as SYGVQD (reference sequence). The chain's CDR3 is CASGPDFYGYTF.

V is TRBV12-3 or TRBV12-4 and J is TRBJ1-5; TCRdb picks TRBD1, but there is no DNA to check that call. The CDR3 totals 14 residues. CDR3 sequence reads: CASSPDSPNQPQHF.

The genes are TRBV6-2 or TRBV6-3 and TRBJ2-7. The CDR3 spans 11 residues. Germline V lookup: CDR1 MNHEY, CDR2 SVGEGT. The CDR3 here is CASGVSYEQYF.